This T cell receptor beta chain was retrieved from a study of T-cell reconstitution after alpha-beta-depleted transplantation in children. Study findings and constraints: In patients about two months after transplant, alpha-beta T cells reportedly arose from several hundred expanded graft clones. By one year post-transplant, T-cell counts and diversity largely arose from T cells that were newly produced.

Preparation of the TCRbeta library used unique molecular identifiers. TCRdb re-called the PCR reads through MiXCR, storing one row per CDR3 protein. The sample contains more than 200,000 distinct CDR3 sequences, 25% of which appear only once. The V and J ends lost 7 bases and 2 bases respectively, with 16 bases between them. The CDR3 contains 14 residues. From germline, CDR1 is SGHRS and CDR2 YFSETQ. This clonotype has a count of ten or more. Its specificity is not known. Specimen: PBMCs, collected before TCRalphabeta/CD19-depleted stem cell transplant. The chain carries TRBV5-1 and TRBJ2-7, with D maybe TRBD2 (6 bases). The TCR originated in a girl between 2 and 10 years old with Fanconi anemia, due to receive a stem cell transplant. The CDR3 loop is CASAKGGTTYEQYF. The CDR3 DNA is TGCGCCAGCGCCAAGGGCGGGACGACCTACGAGCAGTACTTC.